This TCR beta chain is drawn from a study of Ad26.COV2.S vaccination and SARS-CoV-2 variants. About the study: In the study, Ad26.COV2.S was injected intramuscularly once, or twice 56 days apart. Study-level findings and limits: Vaccine recipients had higher spike-specific TCR breadth than placebo recipients.

This CDR3 is 14 amino acids long. The ends lost 5 bases at V and 4 bases at J; junction bases unmatched: 6. Germline V CDR1 and CDR2: SEHNR, FQNEAQ (reference sequence). In its sample, this clone was seen a few times. Its matching antigen is unknown. Produced via immunoSEQ multiplex PCR; TCRdb's table is partial and in-frame only. The sample contains roughly 350,000 clones, roughly 90% of which appear only once. Sample treatment: some 20 received Ad26.COV2.S at low or high dose, single or two shots; about 5 received placebo; per-sample allocation not given. Sampling occurred on day 63 after the first vaccine or placebo injection.

The receptor's source is a person aged 18 to 65 who received the Ad26.COV2.S COVID-19 vaccine or a placebo. Sequencing was performed on peripheral blood, taken in a trial of Ad26.COV2.S vaccine versus placebo. The V and J genes are TRBV7-9 and TRBJ1-2; TRBD1 aligns across 8 bases. CDR3 in amino acids: CASSPTGVFYGYTF. For the CDR3, the DNA is TGTGCCAGCAGCCCGACAGGGGTCTTCTATGGCTACACCTTC.